This entry lists 29 T cell receptor beta chains sequenced from one sample in a study of OX40 agonist ivuxolimab in advanced cancers. Some clones are missing from TCRdb's copy, which holds only in-frame ones; the method was immunoSEQ multiplex PCR. In the table there are tens of thousands of clones, nearly 95% of which are singletons. The source was CD4+ or CD8+ T cells sorted from blood, collected in a trial of the OX40 agonist ivuxolimab. The receptor source for this set is an adult with an advanced solid tumor such as melanoma, head and neck, liver or kidney cancer.

This clone was observed a single time. The chain couples TRBV27 to TRBJ1-5; D is possibly TRBD1 (5 bases). Trimming removed 4 bases from V and 3 bases from J, with 10 bases in between. Per germline, CDR1 MNHEY and CDR2 SMNVEV (reference sequence). The CDR3 sequence is 14 residues long. CDR3 amino acids: CASSYQGFNQPQHF. The CDR3 DNA follows: TGTGCCAGCAGTTATCAGGGCTTCAATCAGCCCCAGCATTTT.

The rearrangement uses TRBV19 and TRBJ1-5; weak D call: TRBD1 (5 bases). The germline V and J ends were trimmed by 10 bases and 4 bases, with 17 bases remaining between them. CDR3 length equals 14 residues. CDR1 is LNHDA, CDR2 SQIVND, per germline (reference sequence). The CDR3 here is CATDGGHLNQPQHF. In DNA form, the CDR3 reads TGTGCCACCGACGGGGGTCATCTAAATCAGCCCCAGCATTTT.

The genes are TRBV9 and TRBJ2-7, with 13 positions matching TRBD2. Germline V gene lookup returns CDR1 SGDLS and CDR2 YYNGEE. After removal of 4 bases from V and 4 bases from J, the junction contained 11 bases not matched to a gene. The CDR3 is 17 residues long. The CDR3 coding sequence is TGTGCCAGCAGCCCCGGGAGACTAGCGGGAGGTAAATACGAGCAGTACTTC. Translation gives CASSPGRLAGGKYEQYF.

The chain employs TRBV6-4 and TRBJ2-6, with D perhaps matching TRBD1 (6 bases). Germline V gene data show CDR1 as MRHNA and CDR2 as SNTAGT. The length of the CDR3 is 18 residues. Trimming removed 4 bases at V and 0 bases at J, with 16 bases between. CDR3 protein: CASSARGPTRSGANVLTF. CDR3 sequence (DNA): TGTGCCAGCAGTGCCAGGGGCCCAACCCGCTCTGGGGCCAACGTCCTGACTTTC.

The chain combines TRBV29-1 with TRBJ2-2; D tentatively fits TRBD1 or TRBD2 (5 bases each). The CDR3 is made up of 14 amino acids. Trimming stripped 6 bases from V and 4 bases from J, with 15 bases between. Germline CDR1 SQVTM, CDR2 ANQGSEA. The CDR3 DNA reads as TGCAGCGTGACGACAACGGGACCCACCGGGGAGCTGTTTTTT. Its protein is CSVTTTGPTGELFF.

Here the CDR3 reads CASSLLASYEQYF. As DNA, the CDR3 is TGTGCCAGCAGCTTACTCGCCAGTTACGAGCAGTACTTC. The chain combines TRBV7-8 with TRBJ2-7, with no clear D. Trimming removed 2 bases from V and 4 bases from J, with 9 bases in between. The CDR3 is 13 residues long. Germline CDR1 is SGHVS and CDR2 is FQNEAQ.

The CDR3 here is CASGVRVNQPQHF. CDR3 nucleotides: TGCGCCAGCGGCGTGAGGGTTAATCAGCCCCAGCATTTT. The V gene is TRBV10-2, the J gene TRBJ1-5; unclear D gene. The V gene lost 8 bases and the J gene lost 4 bases, with 12 bases spanning the gap. Germline V gives CDR1 WSHSY, CDR2 SAAADI. The CDR3 is made up of 13 amino acids.

The rearrangement joins TRBV9 to TRBJ2-1, with unresolved D. The germline V gene has CDR1 SGDLS and CDR2 YYNGEE. V was pared by 0 bases and J by 0 bases, with 10 bases between. CDR3 length: 16 residues. CDR3 coding DNA: TGTGCCAGCAGCGTAGAAAGGACCGCCTCCTACAATGAGCAGTTCTTC. Amino acid sequence: CASSVERTASYNEQFF. Complete variable domain (other parts from reference TRBV9 and TRBJ2-1): DSGVTQTPKHLITATGQRVTLRCSPRSGDLSVYWYQQSLDQGLQFLIQYYNGEERAKGNILERFSAQQFPDLHSELNLSSLELGDSALYFCASSVERTASYNEQFFGPGTRLTVL.

The rearrangement uses TRBV7-9 and TRBJ2-7; D is tentatively TRBD1 or TRBD2 (5 bases each). This CDR3 is built from 14 residues. Germline values: CDR1 SEHNR, CDR2 FQNEAQ (reference sequence). Trimming took 5 bases from V and 6 from J, leaving 17 bases between them. CDR3 nucleotides: TGTGCCAGCAGCCGGGACGGAGGTTGGGTCGAGCAGTACTTC. Amino acid sequence: CASSRDGGWVEQYF.

The chain couples TRBV7-3 to TRBJ1-1, with 7 bases identical to TRBD1. V lost 0 bases and J lost 3; bases outside the gene matches: 16. The length of the CDR3 is 19 residues. CDR1 is SGHTA, CDR2 FQGTGA, per germline. The CDR3 DNA reads TGTGCCAGCAGCTTAACGACAAGACAGGGAACTTTCCGTGACACTGAAGCTTTCTTT. Translating gives CASSLTTRQGTFRDTEAFF.

This chain uses TRBV27 with TRBJ2-7, with TRBD1 matching over 7 bases. Germline values: CDR1 MNHEY, CDR2 SMNVEV (reference sequence). V lost 4 bases and J lost 1; bases outside the gene matches: 4. The CDR3 consists of 14 residues. For the CDR3, the DNA is TGTGCCAGCAGTTCTCCAGGGGGTTCCTACGAGCAGTACTTC. Amino acid sequence: CASSSPGGSYEQYF.

The rearrangement joins TRBV4-3 to TRBJ2-7; D not resolved. CDR1 LGHNA and CDR2 YSLEER come from the germline V gene. V was shortened by 0 bases and J by 5 bases, with 8 bases between the two germline ends. The CDR3 has 13 amino acids. In nucleotides, the CDR3 is TGCGCCAGCAGCCAAGACTTAGGCCACGAGCAGTACTTC. Translated: CASSQDLGHEQYF.

This clone was detected only once. The chain couples TRBV30 to TRBJ2-3, with D unclear. The CDR3 loop spans 11 amino acids. Trimming cost V 5 bases and J 6 bases, with 9 bases left between them. Per the germline V gene, CDR1 is GTSNPN and CDR2 is SVGIG (reference sequence). This CDR3 is CAWDSLDTQYF. DNA for the CDR3: TGTGCCTGGGATTCCTTGGATACGCAGTATTTT.

This clone was recorded once. CDR3 region: CASSLGGKATQYF. CDR3 coding DNA: TGTGCCAGCAGTTTAGGGGGAAAGGCGACCCAGTACTTC. This chain links TRBV27 with TRBJ2-5; D tentatively fits TRBD1 or TRBD2 (5 bases each). Per germline, CDR1 MNHEY and CDR2 SMNVEV (reference sequence). The CDR3 sequence is 13 residues long. Trimming pared 2 bases from V and 7 bases from J, leaving 11 bases between.

The chain couples TRBV5-6 to TRBJ1-5; no clear D gene. The V end lost 6 bases, the J end lost 0 bases, and 13 bases lay between the germline ends. Germline V gene lookup returns CDR1 SGHDT and CDR2 YYEEEE. The CDR3 extends over 15 amino acids. DNA for the CDR3: TGTGCCAGCACGGCGTTCGGTTATAGCAATCAGCCCCAGCATTTT. As protein: CASTAFGYSNQPQHF.

The chain recombines TRBV4-1 with TRBJ2-1; 9 bases are shared with TRBD2. The trim removed 3 bases at V and 6 bases at J, leaving 12 bases unmatched. Germline V gives CDR1 MGHRA, CDR2 YSYEKL. The length of the CDR3 is 17 residues. CDR3 amino acids: CASSQLTSGLVGNEQFF. CDR3 nucleotides: TGCGCCAGCAGCCAGTTAACTAGCGGGCTGGTCGGCAATGAGCAGTTCTTC.

V usage is TRBV5-4 and J usage is TRBJ2-5, with 10 nucleotides matching TRBD1. V was clipped by 4 bases and J by 0 bases; unmatched bases: 9. The CDR3 is 17 amino acids. Germline CDR1 SGHNT, CDR2 YYREEE (reference sequence). The CDR3 coding sequence is TGTGCCAGCAGCCCGCTACCGGGACAGGGGTACCAAGAGACCCAGTACTTC. This sequence encodes CASSPLPGQGYQETQYF.

CDR3 in DNA: TGTGCCAGCAGCCAAGATCTTTCATGGACTAGCAGAGAGACCCAGTACTTC. Protein sequence: CASSQDLSWTSRETQYF. The chain recombines TRBV4-2 with TRBJ2-5; 8 nucleotides match TRBD2. The CDR3 sequence is 17 residues long. V lost 0 bases to trimming and J lost 4 bases; unmatched junction nucleotides: 10. CDR1 is LGHNA and CDR2 is YNFKEQ in the germline V gene.

The chain carries TRBV4-2 and TRBJ2-7; 8 positions agree with TRBD2. This CDR3 has 18 residues. Trimming removed 4 bases from V and 2 bases from J; junction bases left unmatched: 16. Germline CDR1 is LGHNA and CDR2 is YNFKEQ. In nucleotides, the CDR3 is TGTGCCAGCAGCCTCCCGAGCGGGAGAGCCCCCTCCCCCTACGAGCAGTACTTC. The encoded protein is CASSLPSGRAPSPYEQYF.

There are a few counts of this clone. The J gene is TRBJ1-1, the V gene TRBV7-9; no definite D call. Per the germline V gene, CDR1 is SEHNR and CDR2 is FQNEAQ (reference sequence). V lost 5 bases and J 4 bases, leaving 11 bases between the germline ends. This CDR3 contains 13 residues. In DNA, the CDR3 is TGTGCCAGCAGCCCCTCGGTCAGCACTGAAGCTTTCTTT. Protein sequence: CASSPSVSTEAFF.

The chain has TRBV27 and TRBJ2-7; perhaps TRBD2 as D (5 bases). Germline CDR1 reads MNHEY; CDR2 reads SMNVEV (reference sequence). Trimming stripped 2 bases from V and 6 bases from J, with 14 bases between. The CDR3 extends over 14 amino acids. CDR3 sequence (DNA): TGTGCCAGCAGTTTAAGAAGTTTCGAGGGCGAGCAGTACTTC. This sequence encodes CASSLRSFEGEQYF.

The genes are TRBV10-1 and TRBJ1-6; D not certain. The V end was cut by 2 bases, the J end by 8 bases, with 7 bases between. Germline-derived CDR1 and CDR2 are WNHNN and SYGVQD (reference sequence). This CDR3 region has 13 residues. CDR3 region: CASSEDLYSPLHF. The CDR3, as DNA: TGCGCCAGCAGTGAGGACCTTTATTCACCCCTCCACTTT.

V and J are TRBV4-3 and TRBJ2-1, with 10 bases lining up with TRBD1. The CDR3 has 15 residues. The V gene's germline CDR1 is LGHNA and CDR2 YSLEER. V lost 5 bases to trimming and J lost 5 bases; unmatched junction nucleotides: 6. This CDR3 reads CASSSGTGVNNEQFF. The CDR3 DNA follows: TGCGCCAGCAGCTCCGGGACAGGGGTCAACAATGAGCAGTTCTTC.

V and J are TRBV6-5 and TRBJ1-1; possible D gene TRBD1, 5 bases. V lost 11 bases, J lost 4 bases, and 11 bases lay in between. This CDR3 region has 11 residues. Germline CDR1 MNHEY, CDR2 SVGAGI. DNA for the CDR3: TGTGCCGCGGGGCAGGGCACTGAAGCTTTCTTT. It encodes CAAGQGTEAFF.

CDR3 in DNA: TGTGCCAGCAGCCAACCAACAAGCGAGTTCGATGAGCAGTTCTTC. Translation gives CASSQPTSEFDEQFF. The chain recombines TRBV5-6 with TRBJ2-1, with D uncertain. Germline values: CDR1 SGHDT, CDR2 YYEEEE. Trimming shortened V by 4 bases and J by 8 bases, and 19 bases separated the two germline ends. The CDR3 covers 15 residues.

The chain employs TRBV6-1 and TRBJ2-1, with TRBD1 identical over 7 bases. Germline lookup yields CDR1 MNHNS and CDR2 SASEGT. V shed 2 bases, J shed 9 bases, and the junction held 7 bases outside the gene matches. The CDR3 has 14 amino acids. The CDR3 spells CASSEPLTGFEQFF. CDR3 bases: TGTGCCAGCAGTGAACCTTTGACAGGGTTTGAGCAGTTCTTC.

This clone has a single count. The chain links TRBV25-1 to TRBJ2-7; no clear D. V was cut by 4 bases and J by 6 bases, with 16 bases left in between. Germline CDR1 reads MGHDK; CDR2 reads SYGVNS. The CDR3 runs to 14 residues. Here the CDR3 reads CASSVSRIPCEQYF. The CDR3 DNA follows: TGTGCCAGCAGTGTCTCCCGGATTCCCTGCGAGCAGTACTTC.

The genes are TRBV4-3 and TRBJ1-1, with 9 bases lining up with TRBD1. The CDR3 is 15 residues long. The germline gives CDR1 LGHNA, CDR2 YSLEER. Trimming took 1 base from V and 7 from J; bases not matched to a gene: 7. CDR3 protein: CASSQGTTGGLEAFF. The DNA of the CDR3 is TGCGCCAGCAGCCAAGGCACCACAGGGGGCCTTGAAGCTTTCTTT.

The CDR3 protein is CASSESETPGYEKLFF. The CDR3 DNA sequence: TGTGCCAGCAGTGAAAGCGAAACCCCCGGGTATGAAAAACTGTTTTTT. The V call is TRBV2, the J call TRBJ1-4; D is uncertain. Trimming pared 2 bases from V and 6 bases from J, leaving 16 bases between. The CDR3 consists of 16 residues. Germline assignment: CDR1 SNHLY and CDR2 FYNNEI. Together with reference TRBV2 and TRBJ1-4, the CDR3 gives the full variable domain: EPEVTQTPSHQVTQMGQEVILRCVPISNHLYFYWYRQILGQKVEFLVSFYNNEISEKSEIFDDQFSVERPDGSNFTLKIRSTKLEDSAMYFCASSESETPGYEKLFFGSGTQLSVL.